The clone carrying this T cell receptor (beta chain) was recorded many times. Its antigen is as yet unknown. Germline V gene sequence: CDR1 SGHKS, CDR2 YYEKEE (reference sequence). The CDR3 loop spans 16 amino acids. V was clipped by 1 base and J by 1 base, with 12 bases between them. These data come from a study of T-cell memory formation after mild COVID-19. Study-level results: Clones that contracted from day 15 to 85 were balanced CD4/CD8, while later expanders leaned CD4+.

TCRdb re-called the 5' RACE reads with MiXCR, one entry per CDR3 protein. The data hold about 38,000 distinct CDR3 sequences, with roughly 11% observed a single time. Sequencing was performed on PBMCs or a T cell subset sorted from them (not recorded which). The genes are TRBV5-5 and TRBJ1-5; perhaps TRBD1 as D (5 bases). This TCR was sampled from a man between 18 and 29 years old who had mild COVID-19 (a few samples of this study predate the infection). Cell type and time point are not known. The DNA for the CDR3 is TGTGCCAGCAGCTTGCGATCCGGGGCAAGCAATCAGCCCCAGCATTTT. As protein: CASSLRSGASNQPQHF.